Each of the 13 T cell receptor beta chains below was sequenced from the same sample in a study of identical twins. TCRdb processed the 5' RACE reads anew with MiXCR; each CDR3 protein has one entry. The sample has around 650,000 distinct CDR3 sequences, roughly 7.1% seen once. A further study also used this sample, focusing on yellow fever vaccine responses in identical twins.

The sample taken for sequencing was PBMCs. These receptors were collected from a young woman in good health.

Many counts were recorded for this clonotype. The chain employs TRBV7-3 and TRBJ1-6, with D unclear. Trimming left V 1 base short and J 7 bases short, with 11 bases between. The CDR3 totals 15 residues. Germline V gene lookup returns CDR1 SGHTA and CDR2 FQGTGA. CDR3 residues: CASSLNRGRNSPLHF. The CDR3, as DNA: TGTGCCAGCAGCTTAAACAGAGGAAGAAATTCACCCCTCCACTTT.

The table lists this clonotype with many counts. V and J are TRBV20-1 and TRBJ1-1, with no clear D. From germline, CDR1 is DFQATT and CDR2 SNEGSKA (reference sequence). The CDR3 totals 17 residues. Trimming removed 0 bases from V and 4 bases from J, with 21 bases in between. The CDR3, as DNA: TGCAGTGCTAGAGATCAGAAGGTAAAGGCTATTGGCACTGAAGCTTTCTTT. Translated: CSARDQKVKAIGTEAFF.

This clonotype was recorded at least ten times. V is TRBV5-1 and J is TRBJ2-1; 11 bases are a match to TRBD2. CDR1 and CDR2 (germline): SGHRS, YFSETQ. This CDR3 comprises 16 residues. Germline trimming cut 0 bases from V and 6 bases from J; bases unmatched to any gene: 5. The CDR3 is CASSLVTSGSFNEQFF. The CDR3 nucleotides read TGCGCCAGCAGCTTGGTAACTAGCGGGAGTTTCAATGAGCAGTTCTTC.

There are a few counts of this clonotype. The CDR3 DNA reads TGTGCCAGCAGCCAAGTTCCTCGGTCAGATACGCAGTATTTT. It specifies CASSQVPRSDTQYF. The chain joins TRBV3-1 to TRBJ2-3; no firm D call. The CDR3 is made up of 14 amino acids. The V end lost 1 base, the J end lost 4 bases, and 9 bases lay between the germline ends. Germline loops: CDR1 LGHDT, CDR2 YNNKEL (reference sequence).

This clonotype was picked up many times. J is TRBJ2-5 and V is TRBV20-1; D might be TRBD2 (5 bases). The CDR3 totals 13 residues. V shed 6 bases and J shed 0 bases, with 11 bases lying between them. Germline-derived CDR1 and CDR2 are DFQATT and SNEGSKA (reference sequence). CDR3 amino acids: CSARGPNQETQYF. DNA of the CDR3: TGCAGTGCACGAGGGCCCAACCAAGAGACCCAGTACTTC.

This clonotype was seen at least ten times. The chain combines TRBV5-1 with TRBJ2-2; D gene ambiguous. V gave up 0 bases and J gave up 6 bases, with 6 bases separating them. The CDR3 has 13 residues. The germline CDR1 and CDR2 sequences are SGHRS and YFSETQ. The CDR3 DNA is TGCGCCAGCAGCTTGGGCGTGGCCGGGGAGCTGTTTTTT. Translating gives CASSLGVAGELFF.

This chain links TRBV28 with TRBJ2-5; the match to TRBD2 covers 14 bases. V was pared by 5 bases and J by 5 bases, with 10 bases of the junction left unmatched. CDR3 length: 17 amino acids. In germline, CDR1 is MDHEN, CDR2 SYDVKM. CDR3 sequence reads: CASSPRWGLAGVETQYF. The CDR3 nucleotides read TGTGCCAGCAGTCCCCGATGGGGACTAGCGGGAGTGGAGACCCAGTACTTC.

This clonotype was counted at least ten times. This chain uses TRBV3-1 with TRBJ1-1; no clear D. The V end was cut by 6 bases, the J end by 1 base, with 12 bases between. The length of the CDR3 is 14 residues. Germline V gene sequence: CDR1 LGHDT, CDR2 YNNKEL (reference sequence). DNA of the CDR3: TGTGCCAGCAGACCCCCAGGTGGGAACACTGAAGCTTTCTTT. This gives the protein CASRPPGGNTEAFF.

This clonotype has only a few counts. The chain recombines TRBV5-1 with TRBJ2-5; D remains ambiguous. Trimming shortened V by 0 bases and J by 1 base, and 16 bases separated the two germline ends. Germline CDR1 and CDR2: SGHRS and YFSETQ. This CDR3 contains 17 residues. The CDR3 here is CASSLASGPWGQETQYF. The CDR3 coding sequence is TGCGCCAGCAGCTTGGCGTCTGGGCCCTGGGGCCAAGAGACCCAGTACTTC.

This clonotype was seen many times. The V call is TRBV7-9, the J call TRBJ2-1; no definite D call. The CDR3 loop spans 12 amino acids. V lost 6 bases to trimming and J lost 15 bases, with 18 bases between them. The germline V gene has CDR1 SEHNR and CDR2 FQNEAQ (reference sequence). The CDR3 loop is CASSSPGVFSFF. CDR3 sequence (DNA): TGTGCCAGCAGTTCTCCTGGAGTTTTCTCGTTCTTC.

The chain joins TRBV19 to TRBJ2-3, with 9 bases fitting TRBD2. V lost 0 bases and J lost 1; bases outside the gene matches: 5. Germline CDR1 is LNHDA and CDR2 is SQIVND (reference sequence). The CDR3 length is 17 residues. This CDR3 is CASSIDPAGGGTDTQYF. The CDR3 DNA is TGTGCCAGTAGTATAGACCCAGCGGGAGGCGGCACAGATACGCAGTATTTT. Variable domain in full (rest from reference TRBV19 and TRBJ2-3): DGGITQSPKYLFRKEGQNVTLSCEQNLNHDAMYWYRQDPGQGLRLIYYSQIVNDFQKGDIAEGYSVSREKKESFPLTVTSAQKNPTAFYLCASSIDPAGGGTDTQYFGPGTRLTVL.

This clonotype was counted a few times. The V and J genes are TRBV6-1 and TRBJ2-3, with 8 bases aligning to TRBD2. The CDR3 runs to 14 residues. The germline CDR1 and CDR2 sequences are MNHNS and SASEGT. Trimming cost V 5 bases and J 5 bases; bases outside gene matches: 6. CDR3 sequence (DNA): TGTGCCAGCAGTATAGCGGGACGGGGAGATACGCAGTATTTT. Translation: CASSIAGRGDTQYF.

This clonotype was counted between two and nine times. The chain is built from TRBV28 and TRBJ1-1; 8 bases are shared with TRBD1. Looked up from germline, CDR1 is MDHEN and CDR2 is SYDVKM. With 5 bases clipped from V and 6 bases from J, the junction kept 11 bases outside the gene matches. The CDR3 loop spans 15 amino acids. CDR3 nucleotide sequence: TGTGCCAGCAGTGAGGGCAGGGGGCTTAGCGCTGAAGCTTTCTTT. Protein: CASSEGRGLSAEAFF.